The present TCR beta chain was sequenced within a study of blood T cell repertoires in COVID-19. The table came from immunoSEQ multiplex PCR; TCRdb's copy has only in-frame clones and leaves some out. The sample consists of roughly 51,000 clones, about nine tenths of them appearing once. The CDR3 runs to 18 residues. The chain combines TRBV21-1 with TRBJ1-3; the table's D call of TRBD1 was not tested on the DNA. TRBV21-1 constitutes a pseudogene. The receptor comes from a middle-aged man with active COVID-19. The sample taken for sequencing was peripheral blood. The DNA for the CDR3 is TGTGCCAGCAGCAAAGTCGACGATTTAGGGGACAGAGGAAACACCATATATTTT. Amino acids: CASSKVDDLGDRGNTIYF.